This TCR beta chain is drawn from a study of CD8 T cells in Susac syndrome. Reverse transcription of roughly 0.5 to 1 ug RNA was performed with random hexamers. By means of immunoSEQ multiplex PCR, TCR beta CDR3 spanning 54 Vbeta and 13 Jbeta underwent amplification. TCRdb re-called the immunoSEQ multiplex PCR reads with MiXCR, one entry per CDR3 protein. The sample gives 250,000 or so distinct CDR3 sequences, 90% to 95% of which show up once; 0.07% to 0.09% is in the top ten. TCR beta sequencing was performed on blood CD8+ and CD4+ T cells. TEMRA cells were FACS-enriched, while CD8+ and CD4+ T cells were negatively isolated. This clonotype showed up just once. The sample comprised CD4+ T cells from PBMCs. This TCR derives from a human donor with multiple sclerosis.

CDR3 coding DNA: TGTGCCAGCAGCTCCAGGGGTACTAGGGCCAACGTCCTGACTTTC. Its protein is CASSSRGTRANVLTF. The chain links TRBV7-2 to TRBJ2-6, with D perhaps matching TRBD1 (6 bases). Germline V gives CDR1 SGHTA, CDR2 FQGNSA. Trimming took off 4 bases at V and 5 bases at J, with 12 bases between the two ends. This CDR3 has 15 amino acids.